The TCR beta chain under discussion was sequenced for a study of shared T cell receptors in the human thymus. Generated by immunoSEQ multiplex PCR, the TCRdb table keeps only in-frame clones and is missing some. The sample has 540,000 or so clones, around 82% seen once; the top ten hold about 0.014%. V was shortened by 0 bases and J by 1 base, with 11 bases between the two germline ends. This CDR3 has 16 residues. Per the germline V gene, CDR1 is LNHNV and CDR2 is YYDKDF (reference sequence). A further study also used this sample, focusing on human thymus T cells. As that report states: During corrective heart surgery, resections were taken, and the thymus tissue came from them. Thymic and blood repertoires showed apparently biased V and J gene usage. Highly overlapping thymic repertoires in unrelated individuals were reported by related research.

Sequencing was carried out using thymocytes. The sequence was obtained from a boy in the first two years of life with a congenital heart defect. This chain uses TRBV15 with TRBJ2-3, with a possible D match to TRBD2 (5 bases). CDR3 residues: CATSRDQVRGTDTQYF. For the CDR3, the DNA is TGTGCCACCAGCAGAGATCAAGTGAGGGGCACAGATACGCAGTATTTT.